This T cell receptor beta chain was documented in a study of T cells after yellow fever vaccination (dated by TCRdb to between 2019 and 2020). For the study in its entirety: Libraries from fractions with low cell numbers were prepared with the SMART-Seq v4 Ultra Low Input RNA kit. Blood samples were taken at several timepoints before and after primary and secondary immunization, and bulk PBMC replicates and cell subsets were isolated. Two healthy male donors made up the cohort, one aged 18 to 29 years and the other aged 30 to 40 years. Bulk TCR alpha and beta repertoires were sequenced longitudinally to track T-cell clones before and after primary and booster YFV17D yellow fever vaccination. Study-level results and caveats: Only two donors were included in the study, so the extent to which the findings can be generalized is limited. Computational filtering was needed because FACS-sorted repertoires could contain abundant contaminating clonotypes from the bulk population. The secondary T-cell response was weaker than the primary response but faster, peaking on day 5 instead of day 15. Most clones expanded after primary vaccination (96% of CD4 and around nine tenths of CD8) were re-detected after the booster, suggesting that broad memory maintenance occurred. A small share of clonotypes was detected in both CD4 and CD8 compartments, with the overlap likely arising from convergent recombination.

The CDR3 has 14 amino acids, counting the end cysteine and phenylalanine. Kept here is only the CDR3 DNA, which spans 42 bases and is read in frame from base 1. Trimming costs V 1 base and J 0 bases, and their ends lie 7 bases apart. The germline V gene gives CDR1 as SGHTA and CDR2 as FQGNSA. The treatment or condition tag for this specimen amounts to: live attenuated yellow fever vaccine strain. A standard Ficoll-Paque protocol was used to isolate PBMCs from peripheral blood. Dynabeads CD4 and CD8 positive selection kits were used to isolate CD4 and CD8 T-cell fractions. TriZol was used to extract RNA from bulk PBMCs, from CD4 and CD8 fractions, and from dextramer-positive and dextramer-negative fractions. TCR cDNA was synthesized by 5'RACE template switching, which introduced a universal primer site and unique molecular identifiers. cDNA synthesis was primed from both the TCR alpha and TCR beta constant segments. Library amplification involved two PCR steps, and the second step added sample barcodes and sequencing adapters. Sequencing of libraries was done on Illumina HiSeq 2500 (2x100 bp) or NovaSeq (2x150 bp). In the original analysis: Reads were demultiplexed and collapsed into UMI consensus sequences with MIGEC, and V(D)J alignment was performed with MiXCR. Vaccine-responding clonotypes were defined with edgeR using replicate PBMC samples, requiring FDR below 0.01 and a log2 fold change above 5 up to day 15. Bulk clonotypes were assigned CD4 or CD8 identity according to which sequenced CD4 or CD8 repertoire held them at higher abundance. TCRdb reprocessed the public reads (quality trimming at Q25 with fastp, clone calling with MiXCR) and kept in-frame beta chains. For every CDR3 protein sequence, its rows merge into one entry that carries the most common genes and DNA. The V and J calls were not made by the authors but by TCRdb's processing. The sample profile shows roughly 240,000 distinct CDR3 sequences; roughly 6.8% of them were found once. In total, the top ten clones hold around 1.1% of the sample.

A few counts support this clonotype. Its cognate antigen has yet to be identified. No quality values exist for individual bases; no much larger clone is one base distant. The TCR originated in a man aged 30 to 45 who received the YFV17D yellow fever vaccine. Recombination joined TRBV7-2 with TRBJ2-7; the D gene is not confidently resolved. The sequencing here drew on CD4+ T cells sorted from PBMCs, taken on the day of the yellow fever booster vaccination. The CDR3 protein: CASSLGSSSYEQYF. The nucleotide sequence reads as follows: TGTGCCAGCAGCTTAGGGTCGAGCTCCTACGAGCAGTACTTC.